These T cell receptor beta chains were read from a single sample in a study of T-cell reconstitution after alpha-beta-depleted transplantation in children. From the PCR reads, TCRdb called clonotypes with MiXCR, one entry per CDR3 protein. The sample holds about 200,000 distinct CDR3 sequences, more than 14% seen once. The sequencing here drew on PBMCs from the stem cell graft donor, taken from the stem cell graft. The receptors originated from a human donor who donated a stem cell graft to a child with acute lymphoblastic leukemia. CDR3s include the opening cysteine and the closing phenylalanine or tryptophan. The D gene is left open where the match is weak. Part of the rows lack a size; the others show once, few, many or a class for expanded clones.

j_gene | abundance | d_gene | v_gene | CDR3nt | CDR3aa
TRBJ1-1 | many | TRBD1 | TRBV5-1 | TGCGCCAGCAGCTTGGGACAGGGGGCCCTGAACACTGAAGCTTTCTTT | CASSLGQGALNTEAFF
TRBJ2-1 | many | TRBD2 | TRBV5-1 | TGCGCCAGCAGTTCCGTGGGTAGCGGGTACACTGAGCAGTTCTTC | CASSSVGSGYTEQFF
TRBJ2-7 | many | NA | TRBV7-6 | TGTGCCAGCAGCTCAGGTATCGAGCAGTACTTC | CASSSGIEQYF
TRBJ2-2 | many | NA | TRBV5-1 | TGCGCCAGCAGCTTGGTCGGCGGGATGAAGACCGGGGAGCTGTTTTTT | CASSLVGGMKTGELFF
TRBJ1-4 | many | NA | TRBV5-1 | TGCGCCAGCAGCTTGGAGGGAGGGCGGCTGTTTTTT | CASSLEGGRLFF
TRBJ2-1 | NA | NA | TRBV5-1 | TGCGCCAGCAGCTTGGATGGTAACCTGGGTTCCAATGAGCAGTTCTTC | CASSLDGNLGSNEQFF
TRBJ2-3 | few | NA | TRBV11-2 | TGTGCCAGCAGCTTGCAGGGCGAGGGTGTCGGTACGCAGTATTTT | CASSLQGEGVGTQYF
TRBJ1-6 | many | NA | TRBV11-3 | TGTGCCAGCAGCTCCTTGACAGGTTCACCCCTCCACTTT | CASSSLTGSPLHF
TRBJ1-4 | many | NA | TRBV28 | TGTGCCAGCAGTTTAGACGTAGAAAAACTGTTTTTT | CASSLDVEKLFF
TRBJ2-7 | many | TRBD1 | TRBV6-5 | TGTGCCAGCAGTTACGCCAGGGGGCATGGCGAGCAGTACTTC | CASSYARGHGEQYF
TRBJ1-4 | few | NA | TRBV4-1 | TGCGCCAGCAGCCTAGGACAGCGCCTCTGGGAAAAACTGTTTTTT | CASSLGQRLWEKLFF
TRBJ2-7 | many | TRBD2 | TRBV19 | TGTGCCAGTAGTATTTTCGCGGGAGGGCCCTACGAGCAGTACTTC | CASSIFAGGPYEQYF
TRBJ2-1 | many | NA | TRBV5-6 | TGTGCCAGCAGCTTGCTGGGCCCCCGAGTAGATGAGCAGTTCTTC | CASSLLGPRVDEQFF
TRBJ1-5 | many | NA | TRBV28 | TGTGCCAGCAGCGCCGCAGGGTCGGGCAATCAGCCCCAGCATTTT | CASSAAGSGNQPQHF
TRBJ1-5 | many | NA | TRBV7-9 | TGTGCCAGCAGCTCCCTCATAGGGGAGCCCCAGCATTTT | CASSSLIGEPQHF
TRBJ2-1 | many | NA | TRBV12-3/TRBV12-4 | TGTGCCAGCAGTCCGAGGACGATTTACAATGAGCAGTTCTTC | CASSPRTIYNEQFF